These 32 T cell receptor beta chains originate from one sample sequenced in a study of blood T cell repertoires in COVID-19. TCRdb's table, derived via immunoSEQ multiplex PCR, lists solely in-frame clones and lacks some. The repertoire includes about 68,000 clones, 85% to 90% of them detected once, and approximately 2.7% sits in the top ten. The specimen sequenced was peripheral blood. These TCRs come from a man in his forties or fifties with acute or convalescent COVID-19.

V usage is TRBV6-5 and J usage is TRBJ2-4; TRBD2 matches at 9 bases. The CDR3 has 15 amino acids. V lost 0 bases to trimming and J lost 4 bases; unmatched junction nucleotides: 1. The germline V gene has CDR1 MNHEY and CDR2 SVGAGI. CDR3 in DNA: TGTGCCAGCAGTTACTCCAGCGGGGGGAAAAACATTCAGTACTTC. This gives the protein CASSYSSGGKNIQYF.

The chain is built from TRBV13 and TRBJ2-1; D remains ambiguous. V lost 3 bases and J lost 9, with 12 bases in between. This CDR3 contains 13 residues. Looked up from germline, CDR1 is PRHDT and CDR2 is FYEKMQ (reference sequence). CDR3 bases: TGTGCCAGCAGCTTCGCTATCCCGGGTGAGCAGTTCTTC. Amino acids: CASSFAIPGEQFF.

The chain employs TRBV7-2 and TRBJ1-2, with 7 bases matching TRBD1. The CDR3 runs to 15 residues. The germline CDR1 and CDR2 sequences are SGHTA and FQGNSA. The trim removed 4 bases at V and 0 bases at J, leaving 5 bases unmatched. CDR3 loop: CASSSSTGSNYGYTF. The CDR3 DNA reads as TGTGCCAGCAGCTCCTCGACAGGGTCTAACTATGGCTACACCTTC.

The rearrangement joins TRBV12-3 or TRBV12-4 to TRBJ1-2, with D possibly matching TRBD1 (6 bases). This CDR3 comprises 13 residues. The V end was cut by 3 bases, the J end by 8 bases, with 13 bases between. The CDR3: CASSLATGYGYTF. Here the CDR3 DNA reads TGTGCCAGCAGTTTGGCCACAGGGTACGGCTACACCTTC.

This clone has just one count. The genes are TRBV2 and TRBJ2-1; 9 bases map to TRBD1. CDR1 and CDR2 (germline): SNHLY, FYNNEI. V shed 10 bases, J shed 1 base, and the junction held 2 bases outside the gene matches. This CDR3 has 13 residues. The CDR3 sequence is CATGTGSYNEQFF. CDR3 nucleotide sequence: TGTGCCACCGGGACAGGGTCCTACAATGAGCAGTTCTTC.

The genes are TRBV4-3 and TRBJ1-2; 9 bases are shared with TRBD1. From germline, CDR1 is LGHNA and CDR2 YSLEER. CDR3 length: 15 amino acids. V gave up 1 base and J gave up 2 bases; unmatched junction bases: 2. CDR3 bases: TGCGCCAGCAGCCAAGGGGGACAGGGAAACTATGGCTACACCTTC. This translates into CASSQGGQGNYGYTF.

This rearrangement joins TRBV4-3 to TRBJ2-7, with unresolved D. Germline CDR1 is LGHNA and CDR2 is YSLEER. The length of the CDR3 is 14 residues. Trimming left V 0 bases short and J 2 bases short, with 8 bases between. Here the CDR3 reads CASSQDLGAYEQYV. For the CDR3, the DNA is TGCGCCAGCAGCCAAGATTTGGGCGCCTACGAGCAGTACGTC.

The chain employs TRBV24-1 and TRBJ2-2; 7 bases are a match to TRBD1. The CDR3 has 16 amino acids. Trimming at V came to 3 bases and at J to 5 bases, leaving 8 bases not matched to a gene. CDR1 is KGHDR, CDR2 SFDVKD, per germline. The CDR3 loop is CATSDTRQGWTGELFF. The CDR3 DNA reads TGTGCCACCAGTGATACGAGACAGGGATGGACCGGGGAGCTGTTTTTT.

The chain employs TRBV11-3 and TRBJ2-1, with 9 bases matching TRBD1. This CDR3 has 17 residues. In germline, CDR1 is SGHNT, CDR2 YENEEA. The trim removed 1 base at V and 5 bases at J, leaving 9 bases unmatched. The CDR3 spells CASSLGATGGSNNEQFF. The CDR3 nucleotides are TGTGCCAGCAGCTTAGGGGCTACAGGGGGCTCGAACAATGAGCAGTTCTTC.

The chain joins TRBV19 to TRBJ1-5, with 7 bases lining up with TRBD1. This CDR3 is 16 amino acids long. The V gene's germline CDR1 is LNHDA and CDR2 SQIVND (reference sequence). V dropped 2 bases and J dropped 1; count of bases not matched to a gene: 5. The CDR3 DNA sequence: TGTGCCAGTAGTATATACAGGGGTAAAAGCAATCAGCCCCAGCATTTT. Protein: CASSIYRGKSNQPQHF. Filled out from reference TRBV19 and TRBJ1-5, the complete variable domain reads DGGITQSPKYLFRKEGQNVTLSCEQNLNHDAMYWYRQDPGQGLRLIYYSQIVNDFQKGDIAEGYSVSREKKESFPLTVTSAQKNPTAFYLCASSIYRGKSNQPQHFGDGTRLSIL.

The chain couples TRBV5-4 to TRBJ1-1; D is possibly TRBD1 (6 bases). The CDR3 extends over 14 amino acids. Germline CDR1 is SGHNT and CDR2 is YYREEE (reference sequence). V shed 2 bases and J shed 3 bases, with 11 bases lying between them. CDR3 sequence: CASSLQGKYTEAFF. Written as DNA, the CDR3 is TGTGCCAGCAGCTTACAGGGAAAGTACACTGAAGCTTTCTTT.

The chain couples TRBV28 to TRBJ2-3; 7 bases are a match to TRBD1. V was clipped by 7 bases and J by 0 bases; unmatched bases: 10. This CDR3 is built from 16 residues. Germline CDR1 reads MDHEN; CDR2 reads SYDVKM. CDR3 protein: CASTDDGTASTDTQYF. The CDR3 coding sequence is TGTGCCAGCACAGATGACGGGACAGCCAGCACAGATACGCAGTATTTT.

This chain connects TRBV24-1 to TRBJ2-2, with no clear D. Germline loops: CDR1 KGHDR, CDR2 SFDVKD. The CDR3 loop spans 16 amino acids. The V and J ends lost 2 bases and 3 bases respectively, with 12 bases between them. The CDR3 DNA reads as TGTGCCACCAGTGATTGGGCTCATTGGGACACCGGGGAGCTGTTTTTT. It is translated as CATSDWAHWDTGELFF.

This clone appeared a single time. V is TRBV28 and J is TRBJ1-3; D remains unclear. The CDR3 covers 13 residues. CDR1 MDHEN and CDR2 SYDVKM come from the germline V gene. Trimming removed 10 bases at V and 0 bases at J, with 10 bases between. This CDR3 is CATSRSSGNTIYF. Here the CDR3 DNA reads TGTGCCACGAGTAGGAGCTCTGGAAACACCATATATTTT.

The gene calls are TRBV5-1 and TRBJ2-5; the match to TRBD2 covers 12 bases. CDR3 length equals 15 residues. The trim removed 4 bases at V and 3 bases at J, leaving 4 bases unmatched. The V gene's germline CDR1 is SGHRS and CDR2 YFSETQ. The chain's CDR3 is CASSAASGREETQYF. CDR3 nucleotides: TGCGCCAGCAGCGCGGCTAGCGGGAGGGAAGAGACCCAGTACTTC.

The chain combines TRBV5-1 with TRBJ2-1; TRBD1 is a possible D gene (5 bases). V lost 2 bases and J 4 bases, leaving 13 bases between the germline ends. The CDR3 contains 15 residues. Germline V gene data show CDR1 as SGHRS and CDR2 as YFSETQ. CDR3 sequence reads: CASSLESGSYNEQFF. The CDR3 region has the DNA TGCGCCAGCAGCTTAGAATCAGGGTCGTACAATGAGCAGTTCTTC.

V is TRBV7-9 and J is TRBJ2-1; 12 bases line up with TRBD2. The trim removed 1 base at V and 7 bases at J, leaving 14 bases unmatched. This CDR3 spans 19 amino acids. From germline, CDR1 is SEHNR and CDR2 FQNEAQ (reference sequence). The CDR3 reads CASSLVSRWTGTSGNEQFF. The CDR3 nucleotides read TGTGCCAGCAGCTTAGTGTCCCGTTGGACAGGGACTAGCGGGAATGAGCAGTTCTTC.

The sample holds one count of this clone. The chain joins TRBV5-1 to TRBJ2-3, with a possible D match to TRBD1 (5 bases). Germline CDR1 and CDR2: SGHRS and YFSETQ. Trimming stripped 4 bases from V and 0 bases from J, with 12 bases between. The CDR3 covers 15 residues. The CDR3 nucleotides are TGCGCCAGCAGCGTGACAGCGACTAGCACAGATACGCAGTATTTT. Amino acid sequence: CASSVTATSTDTQYF. The variable domain in full, with the rest retrieved from reference TRBV5-1 and TRBJ2-3, is KAGVTQTPRYLIKTRGQQVTLSCSPISGHRSVSWYQQTPGQGLQFLFEYFSETQRNKGNFPGRFSGRQFSNSRSEMNVSTLELGDSALYLCASSVTATSTDTQYFGPGTRLTVL.

The chain is built from TRBV5-6 and TRBJ1-2; D is unresolved. Looked up from germline, CDR1 is SGHDT and CDR2 is YYEEEE. V lost 6 bases to trimming and J lost 7 bases, with 10 bases between them. The CDR3 is made up of 11 amino acids. The CDR3 nucleotides are TGTGCCAGCACCTCGGGGTTTGGCTACACCTTC. It is translated as CASTSGFGYTF.

The V and J genes are TRBV9 and TRBJ2-1; 7 nucleotides agree with TRBD1. Looked up from germline, CDR1 is SGDLS and CDR2 is YYNGEE. The CDR3 length is 17 residues. The V segment lost 0 bases and the J segment 1 base; nucleotides outside the gene matches: 7. As DNA, the CDR3 is TGTGCCAGCAGCGTAGCGTCCAGGGACAGATCCTACAATGAGCAGTTCTTC. Its translation is CASSVASRDRSYNEQFF.

The chain uses TRBV24-1 and TRBJ1-3; 7 positions agree with TRBD1. The CDR3 runs 17 residues. Germline V gene sequence: CDR1 KGHDR, CDR2 SFDVKD. V was pared by 3 bases and J by 0 bases, with 7 bases of the junction left unmatched. CDR3 sequence reads: CATSDGRQGRSGNTIYF. The CDR3 DNA follows: TGTGCCACCAGTGATGGTAGACAGGGCCGCTCTGGAAACACCATATATTTT.

The chain has TRBV9 and TRBJ2-3; D is possibly TRBD1 (5 bases). CDR1 is SGDLS, CDR2 YYNGEE, per germline. The V end lost 0 bases, the J end lost 1 base, and 18 bases lay between the germline ends. The CDR3 is made up of 18 amino acids. The CDR3 loop reads CASSVAPVGRSGTDTQYF. In DNA form, the CDR3 reads TGTGCCAGCAGCGTAGCCCCGGTGGGGCGGTCTGGCACAGATACGCAGTATTTT.

This chain uses TRBV6-5 with TRBJ1-1; 8 bases map to TRBD1. Unmatched junction bases numbered 6, after V lost 7 bases and J lost 2 bases. Germline CDR1 and CDR2: MNHEY and SVGAGI. The CDR3 contains 14 residues. The CDR3 spells CASIKDRVNTEAFF. The CDR3 nucleotides are TGTGCCAGCATAAAGGACAGGGTAAACACTGAAGCTTTCTTT.

The genes are TRBV28 and TRBJ1-4, with D possibly matching TRBD1 (6 bases). V lost 2 bases to trimming and J lost 5 bases, with 12 bases between them. Germline CDR1 and CDR2: MDHEN and SYDVKM. This CDR3 contains 15 residues. In nucleotides, the CDR3 is TGTGCCAGCAGTTTAACAACAGGGTGGAATGAAAAACTGTTTTTT. Protein sequence: CASSLTTGWNEKLFF. Full variable domain (remainder filled in from reference TRBV28 and TRBJ1-4): DVKVTQSSRYLVKRTGEKVFLECVQDMDHENMFWYRQDPGLGLRLIYFSYDVKMKEKGDIPEGYSVSREKKERFSLILESASTNQTSMYLCASSLTTGWNEKLFFGSGTQLSVL.

This chain joins TRBV18 and TRBJ1-6; 8 bases line up with TRBD1. The CDR3 spans 16 residues. Germline lookup yields CDR1 KGHSH and CDR2 LQKENI. J was trimmed by 8 bases and V by 1 base; bases with no gene match: 7. The CDR3 coding sequence is TGTGCCAGCTCACCACGCAGGGGGCCGGGGGATTCACCCCTCCACTTT. Residues: CASSPRRGPGDSPLHF.

This CDR3 is CASSMRDRGLDYEQYF. The CDR3 DNA reads as TGTGCCAGTAGTATGAGGGACAGGGGGCTAGACTACGAGCAGTACTTC. The chain is built from TRBV19 and TRBJ2-7; 12 bases match TRBD1. Germline V gene sequence: CDR1 LNHDA, CDR2 SQIVND (reference sequence). Trimming at V came to 3 bases and at J to 3 bases, leaving 6 bases not matched to a gene. The CDR3 is 16 amino acids. Together with reference TRBV19 and TRBJ2-7, the CDR3 gives the full variable domain: DGGITQSPKYLFRKEGQNVTLSCEQNLNHDAMYWYRQDPGQGLRLIYYSQIVNDFQKGDIAEGYSVSREKKESFPLTVTSAQKNPTAFYLCASSMRDRGLDYEQYFGPGTRLTVT.

The rearrangement joins TRBV19 to TRBJ1-2, with unresolved D. The CDR3 is 14 residues long. Trimming pared 5 bases from V and 13 bases from J, leaving 23 bases between. Germline values: CDR1 LNHDA, CDR2 SQIVND (reference sequence). This CDR3 is CASSPRDKLRIFTF. CDR3 nucleotide sequence: TGTGCCAGTAGTCCCCGAGACAAGTTAAGGATCTTCACCTTC.

This clone occurred a few times. The chain uses TRBV6-6 and TRBJ2-1; D is perhaps TRBD2 (5 bases). Germline assignment: CDR1 MNHNY and CDR2 SVGAGI (reference sequence). Trimming cost V 7 bases and J 7 bases, with 20 bases left between them. The CDR3 has 15 residues. CDR3 region: CASNPVVRDSNEQFF. DNA for the CDR3: TGTGCCAGCAACCCGGTTGTCCGGGATAGTAATGAGCAGTTCTTC.

The chain joins TRBV6-1 to TRBJ1-3; perhaps TRBD1 as D (5 bases). This CDR3 is 15 amino acids long. CDR1 is MNHNS, CDR2 SASEGT, per germline. The V gene lost 3 bases and the J gene lost 0 bases, with 9 bases spanning the gap. The CDR3 DNA reads as TGTGCCAGCAGTGAGATAAGGGGCTCTGGAAACACCATATATTTT. Its translation: CASSEIRGSGNTIYF.

The chain recombines TRBV7-3 with TRBJ2-1; 9 bases agree with TRBD2. The CDR3 totals 15 residues. Trimming cost V 1 base and J 8 bases; bases outside gene matches: 6. The V gene's germline CDR1 is SGHTA and CDR2 FQGTGA. CDR3 in DNA: TGTGCCAGCAGCTTAATTCCTAGCGGGATCGATGAGCAGTTCTTC. The encoded protein is CASSLIPSGIDEQFF.

The genes are TRBV10-2 and TRBJ2-1; maybe TRBD2 (5 bases). This CDR3 is built from 12 residues. CDR1 WSHSY and CDR2 SAAADI come from the germline V gene. The V gene lost 5 bases and the J gene lost 8 bases, with 10 bases spanning the gap. The CDR3 DNA reads TGCGCCAGCAGTCGGGAATTATATGAGCAGTTCTTC. Amino acids: CASSRELYEQFF.

This clone was picked up one time. The rearrangement links TRBV29-1 to TRBJ2-1; the match to TRBD2 covers 8 bases. Looked up from germline, CDR1 is SQVTM and CDR2 is ANQGSEA. The CDR3 runs 20 residues. With 4 bases clipped from V and 6 bases from J, the junction kept 26 bases outside the gene matches. CDR3 protein: CSVGEITSGLGYGLGNEQFF. In DNA, the CDR3 is TGCAGCGTTGGGGAAATTACTAGCGGTCTCGGATATGGTCTGGGCAATGAGCAGTTCTTC.